One sample yielded the 5 T cell receptor beta chains listed below, sequenced in a study of identical twins. TCRdb ran MiXCR on the 5' RACE reads and lists one entry per CDR3 protein. The sample includes around 1.7 million distinct CDR3 sequences, about 30% of them seen just once. Sequenced: cord blood. These receptors were obtained from a newborn girl in good health.

This clonotype was counted a few times. V usage is TRBV12-3 or TRBV12-4 and J usage is TRBJ2-1; 9 bases match TRBD2. There are 16 residues in the CDR3. The J segment lost 2 bases and the V segment lost 4 bases, leaving 6 bases of the junction unmatched. The CDR3 DNA sequence: TGTGCCAGCAGTTCGGGAGCGGGAGGCCCCTACAATGAGCAGTTCTTC. It yields the protein CASSSGAGGPYNEQFF.

This clonotype came up once. CDR3 in amino acids: CAWSLSLSYEQYF. The CDR3, as DNA: TGTGCCTGGAGTTTGAGCCTCTCCTACGAGCAGTACTTC. The chain couples TRBV30 to TRBJ2-7, with unresolved D. Deletions cut 2 bases from V and 0 bases from J, with 8 bases between. Germline V gives CDR1 GTSNPN, CDR2 SVGIG (reference sequence). This CDR3 contains 13 residues.

The V gene is TRBV18, the J gene TRBJ1-2, with D possibly being TRBD1 (6 bases). This CDR3 contains 15 residues. Trimming took 3 bases from V and 4 from J, leaving 15 bases between them. In germline, CDR1 is KGHSH, CDR2 LQKENI. The CDR3 DNA follows: TGTGCCAGCTCACCTCAAGGGCAGGGGACCTATGGCTACACCTTC. It encodes CASSPQGQGTYGYTF.

This clonotype showed up just a few times. CDR3 DNA sequence: TGTGCCAGCAGTTTATGGGCGGGGTACACAGATACGCAGTATTTT. Encoded protein: CASSLWAGYTDTQYF. The rearrangement joins TRBV12-3 or TRBV12-4 to TRBJ2-3; TRBD2 might be the D (6 bases). This CDR3 spans 15 amino acids. The V and J ends lost 2 bases and 2 bases respectively, with 11 bases between them.

The table lists this clonotype with a few counts. The V call is TRBV7-2, the J call TRBJ2-7; 10 nucleotides match TRBD2. Germline V gene sequence: CDR1 SGHTA, CDR2 FQGNSA. CDR3 length: 17 residues. Losses at the gene ends were 5 bases for V and 1 base for J; bases not matched to a gene: 11. CDR3 in amino acids: CASSPMGASGSSYEQYF. CDR3 sequence (DNA): TGTGCCAGCAGCCCAATGGGCGCTAGCGGGAGTTCCTACGAGCAGTACTTC.